This T cell receptor (beta chain) was sequenced during a study of molecular identifiers for immune sequencing clone quantification. The germline V and J ends were trimmed by 1 base and 2 bases, with 20 bases remaining between them. The CDR3 contains 18 residues. Germline lookup yields CDR1 SGHAT and CDR2 FQNNGV. In TCRdb, the PCR reads were re-called with MiXCR into one record per CDR3 protein. Counted here are a few hundred thousand distinct CDR3 sequences, approximately 25% occurring once; the ten biggest clones make up roughly 0.77%. The authors gated naive CD8 T cells as CD8+CD4-CCR7+CD45RA+ for sorting.

The sample taken for sequencing was naive CD8+ T cells from blood, with Jurkat cell RNA spiked in. As to subset: FACS-sorted CD8+CD4-CCR7+CD45RA+ naive T cells. This sequence joins TRBV11-2 and TRBJ2-5, with D possibly TRBD2 on 6 matching bases. This receptor was taken from a human donor in good health. Some libraries in this study had Jurkat cell RNA spiked in. This CDR3 is CASSLGFAGGIWQETQYF. CDR3 DNA sequence: TGTGCCAGCAGCTTAGGTTTTGCTGGGGGGATATGGCAAGAGACCCAGTACTTC.